The entry that follows covers one T cell receptor (beta chain) sequence. What this receptor recognizes is not known. No base-level quality is on record; no much larger clone is a single base apart. This specimen comes from a study of control samples from healthy donors and cancer patients (dated by TCRdb to about 2020). The method was the immunoSEQ multiplex PCR assay. The source is immuneACCESS, and TCRdb retained only in-frame sequences with V and J called. Part of the clones is not carried over; for the studies checked, unresolved V genes explain less than half of this, and the remainder is unexplained. Within this sample are fewer than 100,000 clones, with almost 85% of them counted one time only. The ten top clones hold roughly 2% of the sample. Taken from the germline V gene (reference sequence), the CDR1 and CDR2 loops are LGHDT and YNNKEL. V ends up 2 bases short and J 5 bases short, with an unmatched junction base count of 11. Reading from cysteine to phenylalanine, the CDR3 counts 17 amino acids. Only the CDR3 DNA stays, 51 bases, in frame from base 1.

Sample: blood. The chain was built from TRBV3-1 (or the pseudogene TRBV3-2) and TRBJ2-1; 8 junctional bases match TRBD2. The source is a man in his 60s in good health. The nucleotide sequence reads as follows: TGTGCCAGCAGCCAAACCAACCGGGGGGGGTGGAACAATGAGCAGTTCTTC. It is translated as CASSQTNRGGWNNEQFF.